The text below deals with one T cell receptor (beta chain). As yet, its antigen is unknown. UMIs and a universal primer site were added when TCR cDNA was made by 5'RACE template switching. TCRdb redid the calling of the 5' RACE reads with MiXCR, one entry per CDR3 protein. The profile covers hundreds of thousands of distinct CDR3 sequences, with approximately 15% appearing a single time and more than 13% taken by the ten largest. Germline lookup yields CDR1 MNHEY and CDR2 SMNVEV (reference sequence). The CDR3 is 13 residues long. The V gene lost 8 bases and the J gene lost 3 bases, with 14 bases spanning the gap. The source of the sample is a study of T cells after yellow fever vaccination. The overall study: Libraries from low-cell-number fractions were prepared with the SMART-Seq v4 Ultra Low Input RNA kit. Findings and limits, study-wide: The booster response re-showed most primary clones: 96% CD4, approximately 86% CD8.

The chain joins TRBV27 to TRBJ2-7, with TRBD2 as a possible D gene (6 bases). The receptor was isolated from a man aged 25-45 years who received the YFV17D yellow fever vaccine. The sequencing used PBMCs, collected on the day of the yellow fever booster vaccination. The CDR3 protein is CASGPRDFYEQYF. The CDR3 bases are TGTGCCAGCGGCCCCCGGGACTTCTACGAGCAGTACTTC.